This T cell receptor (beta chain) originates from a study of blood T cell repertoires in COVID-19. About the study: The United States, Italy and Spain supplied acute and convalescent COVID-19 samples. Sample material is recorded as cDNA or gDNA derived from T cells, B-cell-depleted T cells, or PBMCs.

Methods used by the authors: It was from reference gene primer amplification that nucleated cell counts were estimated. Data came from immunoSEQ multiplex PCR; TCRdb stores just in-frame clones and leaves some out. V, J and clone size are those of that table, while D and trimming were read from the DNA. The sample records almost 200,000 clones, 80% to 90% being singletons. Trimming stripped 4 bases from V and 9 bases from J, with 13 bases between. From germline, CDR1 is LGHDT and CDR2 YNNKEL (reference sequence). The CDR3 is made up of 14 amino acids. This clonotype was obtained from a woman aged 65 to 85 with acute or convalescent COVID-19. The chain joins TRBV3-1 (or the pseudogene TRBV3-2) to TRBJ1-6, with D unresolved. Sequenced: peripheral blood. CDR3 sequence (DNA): TGTGCCAGCAGCCTAAAAAGAATTAGTTCACCCCTCCACTTT. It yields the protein CASSLKRISSPLHF.